The 29 T cell receptor beta chains given below trace back to one sample, sequenced in a study of technical replicates of blood from a few donors. Sequenced by immunoSEQ multiplex PCR; TCRdb stores in-frame clones only, minus some. The repertoire includes approximately 82,000 clones, 90% to 95% of them detected once, and under 0.3% sits in the top ten. Sequences were obtained from T cells isolated from PBMCs. The receptor set was obtained from a human donor in good health.

This rearrangement joins TRBV28 to TRBJ2-7, with 11 nucleotides matching TRBD2. CDR1 is MDHEN, CDR2 SYDVKM, per germline. The CDR3 contains 15 residues. After removal of 10 bases from V and 2 bases from J, the junction contained 10 bases not matched to a gene. This chain's CDR3 is CAIETSGSHPYEQYF. CDR3 in DNA: TGTGCCATCGAAACTAGCGGGAGCCATCCCTACGAGCAGTACTTC.

The V call is TRBV6-5, the J call TRBJ2-3; 7 positions match TRBD2. The CDR3 contains 14 residues. Trimming cost V 7 bases and J 4 bases; bases outside gene matches: 8. CDR1 is MNHEY and CDR2 is SVGAGI in the germline V gene. The CDR3 region is CASTHGGVADTQYF. The CDR3 region has the DNA TGTGCCAGCACACATGGGGGGGTGGCAGATACGCAGTATTTT.

The V gene is TRBV11-1, the J gene TRBJ1-1; 9 bases are shared with TRBD1. The CDR3 covers 15 residues. Germline values: CDR1 SGHAT, CDR2 FQDESV (reference sequence). The trim removed 2 bases at V and 5 bases at J, leaving 6 bases unmatched. The CDR3 bases are TGTGCCAGCAGCTTATCGACAGGGGGAGGGACTGAAGCTTTCTTT. It translates to CASSLSTGGGTEAFF.

V usage is TRBV30 and J usage is TRBJ1-1; D not resolved. Germline V gene sequence: CDR1 GTSNPN, CDR2 SVGIG (reference sequence). The CDR3 extends over 11 amino acids. Trimming left V 2 bases short and J 6 bases short, with 7 bases between. This CDR3 reads CAWSSTAEAFF. CDR3 DNA sequence: TGTGCCTGGAGTTCTACAGCTGAAGCTTTCTTT.

The V gene is TRBV29-1, the J gene TRBJ2-3; tentatively, D is TRBD2 (7 bases). Trimming cost V 2 bases and J 2 bases, with 17 bases left between them. CDR1 is SQVTM and CDR2 is ANQGSEA in the germline V gene. The CDR3 runs to 16 residues. DNA for the CDR3: TGCAGCGTTGAATGGGTAGGGGGGGAAGCCACAGATACGCAGTATTTT. Translating gives CSVEWVGGEATDTQYF.

J is TRBJ2-7 and V is TRBV6-1, with TRBD1 identical over 7 bases. Germline V lookup: CDR1 MNHNS, CDR2 SASEGT. This CDR3 contains 13 residues. V shed 5 bases, J shed 4 bases, and the junction held 5 bases outside the gene matches. In DNA form, the CDR3 reads TGTGCCAGCAGTTCCTGGGACAGATACGAGCAGTACTTC. This translates into CASSSWDRYEQYF.

This sequence joins TRBV4-1 and TRBJ1-2; TRBD1 matches at 7 bases. Per germline, CDR1 MGHRA and CDR2 YSYEKL. The trim removed 3 bases at V and 8 bases at J, leaving 9 bases unmatched. CDR3 length: 14 amino acids. CDR3 bases: TGCGCCAGCAGCCATGCCCAGGGGGGTCACGGCTACACCTTC. Amino acid sequence: CASSHAQGGHGYTF.

The chain has TRBV11-2 and TRBJ2-7; no reliable D call. Looked up from germline, CDR1 is SGHAT and CDR2 is FQNNGV. CDR3 size: 13 residues. Trimming took 1 base from V and 2 from J, leaving 6 bases between them. The CDR3 region is CASSLGSAYEQYF. The CDR3 region has the DNA TGTGCCAGCAGCTTAGGGTCGGCCTACGAGCAGTACTTC.

The rearrangement joins TRBV4-1 to TRBJ1-5, with 7 bases fitting TRBD1. V gave up 4 bases and J gave up 2 bases; unmatched junction bases: 5. Germline assignment: CDR1 MGHRA and CDR2 YSYEKL. The CDR3 is 15 amino acids. The CDR3 DNA is TGCGCCAGCAGCCTCACAGGGGACGGCAATCAGCCCCAGCATTTT. This sequence encodes CASSLTGDGNQPQHF.

The genes are TRBV15 and TRBJ1-1, with a weak D call TRBD1 (5 bases). The V gene's germline CDR1 is LNHNV and CDR2 YYDKDF (reference sequence). V shed 0 bases and J shed 3 bases, with 14 bases lying between them. The CDR3 totals 16 residues. Here the CDR3 reads CATSRDYGAGDTEAFF. The CDR3 bases are TGTGCCACCAGCAGAGATTACGGCGCGGGGGACACTGAAGCTTTCTTT.

The J gene is TRBJ1-4, the V gene TRBV7-6, with no clear D. Germline CDR1 reads SGHVS; CDR2 reads FNYEAQ. This CDR3 is built from 12 residues. V was clipped by 1 base and J by 7 bases, with 4 bases between them. In DNA, the CDR3 is TGTGCCAGCAGCTTAGGAGGTGAAAAACTGTTTTTT. It specifies CASSLGGEKLFF.

The chain links TRBV5-1 to TRBJ1-2, with 7 bases identical to TRBD1. Germline V lookup: CDR1 SGHRS, CDR2 YFSETQ. The ends lost 0 bases at V and 4 bases at J; junction bases unmatched: 6. The CDR3 contains 15 residues. The CDR3 sequence is CASSLVEGGPYGYTF. CDR3 nucleotide sequence: TGCGCCAGCAGCTTGGTTGAAGGGGGCCCCTATGGCTACACCTTC.

This clone appeared once. This sequence joins TRBV7-9 and TRBJ1-1, with 8 bases that match TRBD1. V dropped 5 bases and J dropped 1; count of bases not matched to a gene: 12. Germline CDR1 SEHNR, CDR2 FQNEAQ (reference sequence). The CDR3 loop spans 17 amino acids. The CDR3 spells CASSPPATGAPNTEAFF. CDR3 sequence (DNA): TGTGCCAGCAGCCCTCCGGCGACAGGGGCGCCGAACACTGAAGCTTTCTTT.

The J gene is TRBJ2-1, the V gene TRBV29-1, with D perhaps TRBD2 (6 bases). The V and J ends lost 8 bases and 9 bases respectively, with 26 bases between them. This CDR3 comprises 15 residues. The germline gives CDR1 SQVTM, CDR2 ANQGSEA. CDR3 DNA: TGCAGCATTCATGTGGGGGGTAAAATTAACGGTGAGCAGTTCTTC. Protein product: CSIHVGGKINGEQFF.

The chain combines TRBV6-4 with TRBJ2-3; TRBD2 matches at 8 bases. V lost 6 bases to trimming and J lost 1 base; unmatched junction nucleotides: 9. The CDR3 consists of 16 residues. CDR1 is MRHNA, CDR2 SNTAGT, per germline. For the CDR3, the DNA is TGTGCCAGCAGCGGGGACTCGCGGGGGGGCACAGATACGCAGTATTTT. Its protein is CASSGDSRGGTDTQYF.

This chain connects TRBV2 to TRBJ2-5; 11 positions match TRBD1. V was pared by 6 bases and J by 1 base, with 4 bases of the junction left unmatched. Germline CDR1 and CDR2: SNHLY and FYNNEI. CDR3 length equals 15 residues. The CDR3 nucleotides read TGTGCCAGCAGCGGGACAGGGGGTCTCCAAGAGACCCAGTACTTC. As protein: CASSGTGGLQETQYF. The variable domain in full, completed from reference TRBV2 and TRBJ2-5, reads EPEVTQTPSHQVTQMGQEVILRCVPISNHLYFYWYRQILGQKVEFLVSFYNNEISEKSEIFDDQFSVERPDGSNFTLKIRSTKLEDSAMYFCASSGTGGLQETQYFGPGTRLLVL.

The chain carries TRBV11-2 and TRBJ2-7; TRBD2 is a possible D gene (5 bases). V was pared by 2 bases and J by 3 bases, with 14 bases between. Looked up from germline, CDR1 is SGHAT and CDR2 is FQNNGV. CDR3 length: 15 amino acids. The CDR3 protein is CASSLSFSGDYEQYF. The CDR3 bases are TGTGCCAGCAGCTTATCCTTCTCCGGGGACTACGAGCAGTACTTC.

The J gene is TRBJ2-7, the V gene TRBV5-1, with 7 bases matching TRBD1. Losses at the gene ends were 4 bases for V and 4 bases for J; bases not matched to a gene: 11. Per germline, CDR1 SGHRS and CDR2 YFSETQ. The CDR3 is made up of 15 amino acids. CDR3 DNA sequence: TGCGCCAGCAGCACAGGGGACGGACCAGGATACGAGCAGTACTTC. Its protein product is CASSTGDGPGYEQYF.

V is TRBV15 and J is TRBJ2-7; no definite D call. Trimming stripped 0 bases from V and 0 bases from J, with 6 bases between. CDR1 and CDR2 from the germline V gene are LNHNV and YYDKDF (reference sequence). The CDR3 totals 14 residues. The CDR3 reads CATSRDYSSYEQYF. The CDR3 nucleotides read TGTGCCACCAGCAGAGATTACTCCTCCTACGAGCAGTACTTC.

The chain is built from TRBV6-1 and TRBJ1-6, with unresolved D. V shed 3 bases and J shed 9 bases, with 12 bases lying between them. The CDR3 runs to 14 residues. Germline assignment: CDR1 MNHNS and CDR2 SASEGT. In DNA form, the CDR3 reads TGTGCCAGCAGTGATCGGGGATTGGGTTCACCCCTCCACTTT. Translation gives CASSDRGLGSPLHF.

This chain joins TRBV6-1 and TRBJ2-7; D gene unclear. The germline V gene encodes CDR1 MNHNS and CDR2 SASEGT. V lost 0 bases and J lost 3, with 6 bases in between. The CDR3 is 13 amino acids. The CDR3 protein is CASSEAPNYEQYF. DNA of the CDR3: TGTGCCAGCAGTGAAGCCCCCAACTACGAGCAGTACTTC.

The chain is built from TRBV15 and TRBJ2-1; TRBD2 aligns across 14 bases. Germline assignment: CDR1 LNHNV and CDR2 YYDKDF (reference sequence). This CDR3 has 19 amino acids. With 5 bases clipped from V and 4 bases from J, the junction kept 13 bases outside the gene matches. In DNA, the CDR3 is TGTGCCACCAGCGGTTCATCCGGGACTAGCGGGGGACAGTACAATGAGCAGTTCTTC. It yields the protein CATSGSSGTSGGQYNEQFF.

The chain combines TRBV10-1 with TRBJ1-4; D perhaps matches TRBD1 (5 bases). This CDR3 has 18 residues. Germline V gene lookup returns CDR1 WNHNN and CDR2 SYGVQD (reference sequence). Trimming took off 0 bases at V and 0 bases at J, with 14 bases between the two ends. CDR3 residues: CASSESSYAGATNEKLFF. In nucleotides, the CDR3 is TGCGCCAGCAGTGAGTCGTCTTACGCGGGGGCAACTAATGAAAAACTGTTTTTT.

The chain links TRBV5-5 to TRBJ1-2; D gene ambiguous. The germline V gene has CDR1 SGHKS and CDR2 YYEKEE (reference sequence). V dropped 0 bases and J dropped 5 bases, with 11 bases sitting between them. This CDR3 has 14 amino acids. CDR3 region: CASSLAVRLYGYTF. CDR3 bases: TGTGCCAGCAGCTTGGCCGTCAGGCTGTATGGCTACACCTTC.

This chain joins TRBV5-6 and TRBJ2-5; TRBD2 might be the D (6 bases). Trimming cost V 3 bases and J 3 bases, with 9 bases left between them. Germline V lookup: CDR1 SGHDT, CDR2 YYEEEE. The CDR3 covers 13 residues. DNA of the CDR3: TGTGCCAGCAGCTGGGGGGATAAAGAGACCCAGTACTTC. Its protein product is CASSWGDKETQYF.

This chain joins TRBV18 and TRBJ2-7; 11 bases agree with TRBD1. Germline CDR1 reads KGHSH; CDR2 reads LQKENI. This CDR3 comprises 15 residues. V was clipped by 2 bases and J by 3 bases; unmatched bases: 3. DNA for the CDR3: TGTGCCAGCTCACCAGCCGGGACAGGGGGCTACGAGCAGTACTTC. This translates into CASSPAGTGGYEQYF.

The chain links TRBV15 to TRBJ2-1; 8 bases agree with TRBD2. Trimming removed 0 bases from V and 7 bases from J; junction bases left unmatched: 11. The CDR3 loop spans 17 amino acids. In germline, CDR1 is LNHNV, CDR2 YYDKDF (reference sequence). In nucleotides, the CDR3 is TGTGCCACCAGCAGAGATAAGTCGACGGGAGGGTTTAATGAGCAGTTCTTC. Translating gives CATSRDKSTGGFNEQFF.

The chain joins TRBV10-3 to TRBJ2-1; TRBD2 agrees at 11 bases. Germline CDR1 reads ENHRY; CDR2 reads SYGVKD. CDR3 length: 15 residues. Germline trimming cut 6 bases from V and 3 bases from J; bases unmatched to any gene: 4. CDR3 region: CAIRTGLAVYNEQFF. In DNA form, the CDR3 reads TGTGCCATCAGAACGGGACTAGCGGTCTACAATGAGCAGTTCTTC.

The V call is TRBV4-1, the J call TRBJ2-1; perhaps TRBD2 as D (5 bases). Trimming removed 5 bases at V and 4 bases at J, with 21 bases between. Per the germline V gene, CDR1 is MGHRA and CDR2 is YSYEKL. The CDR3 is 17 residues long. For the CDR3, the DNA is TGCGCCAGCAGCTTCCGCGACACGAGGGTGGCATACAATGAGCAGTTCTTC. Encoded protein: CASSFRDTRVAYNEQFF.